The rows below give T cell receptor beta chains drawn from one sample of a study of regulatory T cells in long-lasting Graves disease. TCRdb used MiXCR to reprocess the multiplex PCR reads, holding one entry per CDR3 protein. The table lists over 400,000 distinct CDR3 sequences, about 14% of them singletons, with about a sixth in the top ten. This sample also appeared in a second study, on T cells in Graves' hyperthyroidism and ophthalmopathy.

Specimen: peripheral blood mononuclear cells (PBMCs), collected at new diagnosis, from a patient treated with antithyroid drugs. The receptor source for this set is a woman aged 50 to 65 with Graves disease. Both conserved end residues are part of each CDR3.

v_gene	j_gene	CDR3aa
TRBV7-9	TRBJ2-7	CASSLDVGGPYEQYF
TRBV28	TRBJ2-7	CASRSGRYEQYF
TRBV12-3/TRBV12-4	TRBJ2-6	CASSFLVGSGANVLTF
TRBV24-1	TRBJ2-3	CATSDFGRDHTQYF
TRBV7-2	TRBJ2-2	CASRQGRGRVGELFF
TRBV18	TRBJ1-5	CASSPSGGNQPQHF
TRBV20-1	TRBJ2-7	CSARVPSGSSYEQYF
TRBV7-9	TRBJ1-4	CASSVFRGDEEKLFF
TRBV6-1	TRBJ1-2	CASRHTYDRVDYGYTF
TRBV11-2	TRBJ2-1	CASSSITGKAYNEQFF
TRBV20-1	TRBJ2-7	CSARDPLGLTVYEQYF
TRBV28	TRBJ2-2	CASTPGQGAGELFF
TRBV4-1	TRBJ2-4	CASSPGLAGGPDKNIQYF
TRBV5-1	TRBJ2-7	CASSWGLARYEQYF
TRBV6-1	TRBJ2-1	CASLAGVPQQFF
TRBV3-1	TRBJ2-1	CASSHYSFFSYNEQFF
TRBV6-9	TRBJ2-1	CASSFTPRQGDNEQFF
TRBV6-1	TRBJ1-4	CASIGGRWEKLFF
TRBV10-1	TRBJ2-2	CASSRLRGSGGELFF
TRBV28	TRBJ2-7	CASRRIAGTYEQYF
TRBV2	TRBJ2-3	CASNEAISTDTQYF
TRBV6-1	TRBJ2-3	CASKGQGATDTQYF
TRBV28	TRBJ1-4	CASSTNLRDKGDEKLFF
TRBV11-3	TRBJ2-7	CASSRTSGSNEQYF
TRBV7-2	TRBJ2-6	CASRTDSGANVLTF
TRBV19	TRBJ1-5	CASSIERETGGQPQHF
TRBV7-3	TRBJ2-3	CASSPRLAGAGADTQYF
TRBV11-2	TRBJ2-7	CASRGLAGVEQYF
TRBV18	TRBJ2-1	CASSPWGREQFF
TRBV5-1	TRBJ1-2	CASSQGELHSGNYGYTF
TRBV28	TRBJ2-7	CASRVGTGAPYEQYF
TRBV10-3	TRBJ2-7	CAISPGLSYEQYF
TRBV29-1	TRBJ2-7	CSVESENYEQYF
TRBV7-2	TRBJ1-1	CASSLYGLNTEAFF
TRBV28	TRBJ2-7	CASSLLALAPSYEQYF
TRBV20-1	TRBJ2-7	CSATPSGRWHEQYF
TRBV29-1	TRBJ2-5	CSVKALGQQETQYF
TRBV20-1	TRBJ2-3	CSASLSGRARDTQYF
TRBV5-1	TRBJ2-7	CASSLGSGIAYEQYF
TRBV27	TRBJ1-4	CASSPKTGGGEKLFF
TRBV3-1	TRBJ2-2	CASSQVTSGRADGGELFF
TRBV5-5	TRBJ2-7	CASSSSWGYEQYF
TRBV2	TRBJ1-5	CASTLQGAYGQPQHF
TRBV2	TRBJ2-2	CATRTDSTRELFF
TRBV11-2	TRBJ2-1	CASSSPVLAFYHNEQFF
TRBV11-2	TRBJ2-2	CASSLAPGLAGDTGELFF
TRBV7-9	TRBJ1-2	CASSFDRDYGYTF